These 22 T cell receptor beta chains were all obtained from the same sample, sequenced in a study of OX40 agonist ivuxolimab in advanced cancers. The table came from immunoSEQ multiplex PCR; TCRdb's copy has only in-frame clones and leaves some out. The sample comprises 60,000 to 70,000 clones, 82% of which are singletons, and 5.5% to 6% rests with the top ten. The sequences come from CD4+ or CD8+ T cells sorted from blood, collected in a trial of the OX40 agonist ivuxolimab. These TCRs come from an adult with an advanced solid tumor such as melanoma, head and neck, liver or kidney cancer.

This clone was detected a few times. This sequence joins TRBV7-6 and TRBJ2-7; a weak D match, TRBD1 (5 bases). The CDR3 is 15 amino acids. Trimming shortened V by 5 bases and J by 5 bases, and 19 bases separated the two germline ends. Per germline, CDR1 SGHVS and CDR2 FNYEAQ. CDR3 in amino acids: CASSQTGGRVDEQYF. CDR3 DNA: TGTGCCAGCAGCCAAACCGGTGGCAGGGTTGACGAGCAGTACTTC.

The chain carries TRBV7-2 and TRBJ2-2; no clear D gene. This CDR3 spans 15 amino acids. The V end lost 4 bases, the J end lost 3 bases, and 12 bases lay between the germline ends. CDR1 SGHTA and CDR2 FQGNSA come from the germline V gene. CDR3 amino acids: CASSSRRSHTGELFF. CDR3 nucleotide sequence: TGTGCCAGCAGCTCCAGGCGGTCTCACACCGGGGAGCTGTTTTTT.

J is TRBJ2-1 and V is TRBV7-6; D perhaps matches TRBD2 (6 bases). The CDR3 length is 12 residues. Germline-derived CDR1 and CDR2 are SGHVS and FNYEAQ. Trimming left V 5 bases short and J 10 bases short, with 12 bases between. CDR3 coding DNA: TGTGCCAGCAGCCACTCTAGCGACGAGCAGTTCTTC. This translates into CASSHSSDEQFF.

The gene calls are TRBV5-4 and TRBJ2-1, with D maybe TRBD2 (5 bases). V lost 7 bases and J 4 bases, leaving 18 bases between the germline ends. CDR3 length: 15 amino acids. Germline lookup yields CDR1 SGHNT and CDR2 YYREEE (reference sequence). CDR3 nucleotides: TGTGCCAGCCACCCGCGGGCTATAAAATACAATGAGCAGTTCTTC. Encoded protein: CASHPRAIKYNEQFF.

V is TRBV19 and J is TRBJ1-1, with D possibly TRBD1 on 5 matching bases. V was clipped by 0 bases and J by 4 bases, with 12 bases between them. This CDR3 has 15 amino acids. Looked up from germline, CDR1 is LNHDA and CDR2 is SQIVND (reference sequence). This chain's CDR3 is CASSIDPGRGTEAFF. The CDR3 DNA reads TGTGCCAGTAGTATAGATCCGGGAAGGGGCACTGAAGCTTTCTTT.

The chain is built from TRBV5-1 and TRBJ2-5, with 12 bases identical to TRBD2. Germline V CDR1 and CDR2: SGHRS, YFSETQ. This CDR3 comprises 15 residues. J lost 2 bases, V lost 4 bases, and 3 bases had no gene match. The CDR3 spells CASSNGLAGQETQYF. The CDR3 DNA reads as TGCGCCAGCAGCAACGGACTAGCGGGACAAGAGACCCAGTACTTC. Complete variable domain (other parts from reference TRBV5-1 and TRBJ2-5): KAGVTQTPRYLIKTRGQQVTLSCSPISGHRSVSWYQQTPGQGLQFLFEYFSETQRNKGNFPGRFSGRQFSNSRSEMNVSTLELGDSALYLCASSNGLAGQETQYFGPGTRLLVL.

V gene TRBV4-1 combines with J gene TRBJ1-1; D gene ambiguous. Germline-derived CDR1 and CDR2 are MGHRA and YSYEKL. The CDR3 extends over 12 amino acids. Trimming stripped 0 bases from V and 10 bases from J, with 9 bases between. CDR3 bases: TGCGCCAGCAGCCAAGAGGGGAGAAGAGCTTTCTTT. It translates to CASSQEGRRAFF.

The chain is built from TRBV7-2 and TRBJ1-2; tentative D call: TRBD1 (6 bases). Looked up from germline, CDR1 is SGHTA and CDR2 is FQGNSA. Trimming pared 6 bases from V and 8 bases from J, leaving 16 bases between. The CDR3 totals 13 residues. The CDR3 here is CASSFDRRSGYTF. Written as DNA, the CDR3 is TGTGCCAGCAGTTTCGACAGGCGGTCGGGCTACACCTTC. The full variable domain, its missing parts supplied by reference TRBV7-2 and TRBJ1-2, is GAGVSQSPSNKVTEKGKDVELRCDPISGHTALYWYRQSLGQGLEFLIYFQGNSAPDKSGLPSDRFSAERTGGSVSTLTIQRTQQEDSAVYLCASSFDRRSGYTFGSGTRLTVV.

The chain joins TRBV18 to TRBJ2-2; 13 positions agree with TRBD2. This CDR3 region has 17 residues. The J segment lost 6 bases and the V segment lost 4 bases, leaving 8 bases of the junction unmatched. The germline V gene encodes CDR1 KGHSH and CDR2 LQKENI. In DNA form, the CDR3 reads TGTGCCAGCTCACTCAGGACTAGCGGGGGCCCAGCCGGGGAGCTGTTTTTT. Its translation is CASSLRTSGGPAGELFF.

This chain joins TRBV5-1 and TRBJ2-2, with TRBD1 as a possible D gene (5 bases). The ends were cut back, 0 bases at V and 9 bases at J, with 15 bases in the middle. Germline V gene data show CDR1 as SGHRS and CDR2 as YFSETQ. The CDR3 runs 15 residues. The CDR3 region has the DNA TGCGCCAGCAGCTTGGCCCCCCGACAGCCTCGGGAGCTGTTTTTT. Protein product: CASSLAPRQPRELFF. Together with reference TRBV5-1 and TRBJ2-2, the CDR3 gives the full variable domain: KAGVTQTPRYLIKTRGQQVTLSCSPISGHRSVSWYQQTPGQGLQFLFEYFSETQRNKGNFPGRFSGRQFSNSRSEMNVSTLELGDSALYLCASSLAPRQPRELFFGEGSRLTVL.

This clone was seen only once. This chain connects TRBV14 to TRBJ2-3; D gene ambiguous. Trimming shortened V by 0 bases and J by 1 base, and 11 bases separated the two germline ends. The length of the CDR3 is 16 residues. CDR1 SGHDN and CDR2 FVKESK come from the germline V gene. The chain's CDR3 is CASSQDRFLRTDTQYF. The CDR3 bases are TGTGCCAGCAGCCAAGACAGGTTTCTCCGCACAGATACGCAGTATTTT.

The V call is TRBV11-2, the J call TRBJ1-2; possible D gene TRBD1, 5 bases. The ends were cut back, 5 bases at V and 6 bases at J, with 19 bases in the middle. CDR3 length equals 15 residues. CDR1 is SGHAT, CDR2 FQNNGV, per germline. CDR3 sequence (DNA): TGTGCCAGCAGCCCAGGGATTCGGAACCCCAATGGCTACACCTTC. Translation gives CASSPGIRNPNGYTF.

The chain combines TRBV14 with TRBJ2-2; 7 bases are shared with TRBD2. The CDR3 consists of 17 residues. V lost 4 bases to trimming and J lost 7 bases; unmatched junction nucleotides: 15. The V gene's germline CDR1 is SGHDN and CDR2 FVKESK. CDR3 sequence (DNA): TGTGCCAGCAGCCCCCTAGAAGGCGGGAGAATAAACGGGGAGCTGTTTTTT. This codes for CASSPLEGGRINGELFF.

The chain has TRBV25-1 and TRBJ1-3; D gene ambiguous. Trimming left V 7 bases short and J 4 bases short, with 11 bases between. Germline-derived CDR1 and CDR2 are MGHDK and SYGVNS. This CDR3 has 13 amino acids. CDR3 residues: CASMRPVGNTIYF. The DNA for the CDR3 is TGTGCCAGCATGCGTCCAGTCGGAAACACCATATATTTT.

This rearrangement joins TRBV7-3 to TRBJ2-4; D remains unclear. V dropped 5 bases and J dropped 3 bases, with 14 bases sitting between them. CDR1 and CDR2 from the germline V gene are SGHTA and FQGTGA. The CDR3 runs to 15 residues. CDR3 loop: CASSPALGGKNIQYF. The CDR3 bases are TGTGCCAGCAGCCCAGCCTTAGGTGGCAAAAACATTCAGTACTTC.

The chain joins TRBV28 to TRBJ1-5; 12 bases agree with TRBD1. V lost 4 bases and J lost 4; bases outside the gene matches: 5. The CDR3 runs 16 residues. Germline V CDR1 and CDR2: MDHEN, SYDVKM. The CDR3 DNA sequence: TGTGCCAGCAGTTCCCCGGGACAGGGGGCAAATCAGCCCCAGCATTTT. Amino acid sequence: CASSSPGQGANQPQHF.

The V call is TRBV28, the J call TRBJ2-7; no clear D. Deletions cut 8 bases from V and 2 bases from J, with 10 bases between. Germline assignment: CDR1 MDHEN and CDR2 SYDVKM. CDR3 length equals 12 residues. CDR3 sequence (DNA): TGTGCCAGCTGCACAGAACCCTACGAGCAGTACTTC. Amino acids: CASCTEPYEQYF. Based on the CDR3 plus reference TRBV28 and TRBJ2-7, the full variable domain is DVKVTQSSRYLVKRTGEKVFLECVQDMDHENMFWYRQDPGLGLRLIYFSYDVKMKEKGDIPEGYSVSREKKERFSLILESASTNQTSMYLCASCTEPYEQYFGPGTRLTVT.

This clone was observed a single time. The chain has TRBV18 and TRBJ1-1, with 8 bases lining up with TRBD1. The V gene's germline CDR1 is KGHSH and CDR2 LQKENI. The CDR3 totals 16 residues. After removal of 2 bases from V and 5 bases from J, the junction contained 10 bases not matched to a gene. CDR3 amino acids: CASSPGQGVARTEAFF. CDR3 coding DNA: TGTGCCAGCTCACCAGGACAGGGAGTAGCGAGAACTGAAGCTTTCTTT. The full variable domain, in which reference TRBV18 and TRBJ1-1 provide the parts outside the CDR3, is NAGVMQNPRHLVRRRGQEARLRCSPMKGHSHVYWYRQLPEEGLKFMVYLQKENIIDESGMPKERFSAEFPKEGPSILRIQQVVRGDSAAYFCASSPGQGVARTEAFFGQGTRLTVV.

The J gene is TRBJ2-1, the V gene TRBV28, with 7 bases identical to TRBD1. Trimming removed 5 bases from V and 7 bases from J; junction bases left unmatched: 2. The CDR3 is 12 amino acids. CDR1 and CDR2 from the germline V gene are MDHEN and SYDVKM. The CDR3 loop is CASSQDRNEQFF. CDR3 bases: TGTGCCAGCAGTCAGGACAGGAATGAGCAGTTCTTC. Full variable domain (rest looked up from reference TRBV28 and TRBJ2-1): DVKVTQSSRYLVKRTGEKVFLECVQDMDHENMFWYRQDPGLGLRLIYFSYDVKMKEKGDIPEGYSVSREKKERFSLILESASTNQTSMYLCASSQDRNEQFFGPGTRLTVL.

There are a few counts of this clone. The chain carries TRBV5-1 and TRBJ2-3; 7 nucleotides agree with TRBD2. This CDR3 has 13 amino acids. From germline, CDR1 is SGHRS and CDR2 YFSETQ. The ends lost 4 bases at V and 3 bases at J; junction bases unmatched: 2. CDR3 coding DNA: TGCGCCAGCAGCCCGGGAGGAACAGATACGCAGTATTTT. As protein: CASSPGGTDTQYF.

This sequence joins TRBV6-5 and TRBJ2-1, with D possibly matching TRBD2 (5 bases). This CDR3 contains 15 residues. Germline V gives CDR1 MNHEY, CDR2 SVGAGI. The V and J ends lost 3 bases and 2 bases respectively, with 11 bases between them. The CDR3 DNA sequence: TGTGCCAGCAGTTATATACGGGAAGCCTACAATGAGCAGTTCTTC. Protein product: CASSYIREAYNEQFF.

This CDR3 reads CASSEWATAPNEKLFF. CDR3 nucleotide sequence: TGTGCCAGCAGTGAATGGGCGACAGCGCCTAATGAAAAACTGTTTTTT. The V call is TRBV25-1, the J call TRBJ1-4; D perhaps matches TRBD1 (5 bases). Between the trimmed V and J ends, which lost 1 base and 3 bases, there was a span of 12 bases. This CDR3 spans 16 amino acids. Germline-derived CDR1 and CDR2 are MGHDK and SYGVNS.